This T cell receptor (beta chain) was sequenced for a study of long-term antiretroviral therapy in people with HIV. Runs used v3.0 of the immunoSEQ assay and were done at survey level. It was roughly 40,000-55,000 T-cell genomes per sample that sequencing targeted. Only in-frame clones appear in the TCRdb table, and some are missing; sequencing was by immunoSEQ multiplex PCR. The top ten hold approximately 12% of the sample, which has around 20,000 clones, 80% to 85% seen once. The study's findings and limits: With ART, diversity went up but was still lower than in transplant donor controls.

As for this clone: What it binds is unknown.

The starting material was unsorted PBMCs, obtained 0.1 years before starting antiretroviral therapy. This clonotype was obtained from a man aged 35-49 years with HIV.

The CDR3 DNA sequence: TGCAGCGTTGTCACAGGGGGCGGCAATCAGCCCCAGCATTTT. It yields the protein CSVVTGGGNQPQHF. V is TRBV29-1 and J is TRBJ1-5; 9 positions match TRBD1. The CDR3 length is 14 residues. In germline, CDR1 is SQVTM, CDR2 ANQGSEA. With V trimmed by 4 bases and J by 2 bases, 3 bases remained unmatched.